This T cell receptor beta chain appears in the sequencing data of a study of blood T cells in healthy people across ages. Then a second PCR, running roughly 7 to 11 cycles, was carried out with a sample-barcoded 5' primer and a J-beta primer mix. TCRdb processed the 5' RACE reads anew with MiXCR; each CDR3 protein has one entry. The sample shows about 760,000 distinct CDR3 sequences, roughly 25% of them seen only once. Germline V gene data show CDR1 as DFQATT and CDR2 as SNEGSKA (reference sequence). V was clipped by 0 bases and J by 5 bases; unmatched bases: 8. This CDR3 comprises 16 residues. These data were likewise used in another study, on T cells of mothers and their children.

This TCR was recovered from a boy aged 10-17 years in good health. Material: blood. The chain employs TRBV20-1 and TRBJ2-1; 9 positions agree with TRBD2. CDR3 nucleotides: TGCAGTGCTAGAGACCATAGCGGGAGCATCAACAATGAGCAGTTCTTC. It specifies CSARDHSGSINNEQFF.